This TCR beta chain came from a study of Graves' ophthalmopathy and Graves' hyperthyroidism. V was clipped by 7 bases and J by 4 bases, with 14 bases between them. Germline CDR1 reads MNHEY; CDR2 reads SVGAGI. The CDR3 covers 15 residues. Amplified material comprised TCR beta CDR3 regions derived from RNA transcripts. HTBI primers served in a first-round RT-PCR, which a second-round multiplex PCR followed. TCRdb used MiXCR to reprocess the multiplex PCR reads, holding one entry per CDR3 protein. The sample gives approximately 540,000 distinct CDR3 sequences, just under 40% of which show up once; about 4.1% is in the top ten. This clonotype was detected ten times or more. Its antigen is undetermined. Study-wide results and caveats: In blood appeared most of the expanded thyroid clonotypes whose frequency exceeded 0.001.

Sequenced: peripheral blood or thyroid tissue (not recorded which). This clonotype originated in an adult man with Graves' hyperthyroidism. V is TRBV6-5 and J is TRBJ2-6, with a weak D call TRBD2 (6 bases). The CDR3 loop reads CASTAGRRGANVLTF. For the CDR3, the DNA is TGTGCCAGCACCGCGGGGAGGCGAGGGGCCAACGTCCTGACTTTC.